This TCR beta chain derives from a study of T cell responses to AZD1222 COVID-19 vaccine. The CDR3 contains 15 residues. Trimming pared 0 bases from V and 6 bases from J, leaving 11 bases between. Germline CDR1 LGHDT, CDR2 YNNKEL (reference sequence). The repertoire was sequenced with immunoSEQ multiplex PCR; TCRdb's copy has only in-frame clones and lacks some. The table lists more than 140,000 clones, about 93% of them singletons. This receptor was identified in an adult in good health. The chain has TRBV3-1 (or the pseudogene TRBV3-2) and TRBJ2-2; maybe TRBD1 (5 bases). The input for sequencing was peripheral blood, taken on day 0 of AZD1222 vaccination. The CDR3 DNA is TGTGCCAGCAGCCAAGATTGGCAGGGCGCCGGGGAGCTGTTTTTT. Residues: CASSQDWQGAGELFF.